This TCR beta chain is drawn from a study of PD-1 blockade in classical Hodgkin lymphoma. Study-level results: Sources of repertoire differences remain undefined, possibly disease activity or prior therapy. Prior to therapy, complete responders displayed diversity much like that of newly diagnosed patients.

Clones were sequenced by immunoSEQ multiplex PCR, and TCRdb holds only the in-frame ones, with some missing. The sample contains 100,000 to 130,000 clones, about 89% of which appear only once. As concerns this clone: The antigen is not known.

The germline V gene has CDR1 MGHRA and CDR2 YSYEKL. The CDR3 sequence is 18 residues long. Trimming at V came to 1 base and at J to 7 bases, leaving 7 bases not matched to a gene. Brentuximab vedotin exposure varied among the patients, all of whom had relapsed after autologous stem cell transplantation. The specimen was peripheral blood mononuclear cells (PBMCs), collected before the second cycle of nivolumab. The chain is built from TRBV4-1 and TRBJ2-1; 16 positions match TRBD2. This TCR derives from a human donor with classical Hodgkin lymphoma. CDR3 nucleotides: TGCGCCAGCAGCCAAGTGGGACTAGCGGGAGGGCCGGGGAATGAGCAGTTCTTC. Amino acids: CASSQVGLAGGPGNEQFF.